The source of this T cell receptor beta chain is a study of T-cell memory formation after mild COVID-19. Overall study findings and caveats: Clonal second-wave expansions that peaked on day 37 had unconfirmed SARS-CoV-2 specificity.

Via MiXCR, TCRdb re-called the 5' RACE reads, giving one row per CDR3 protein. The sample has about 270,000 distinct CDR3 sequences; about a sixth are singletons. A word on this clonotype: The antigen is unknown.

This CDR3 is built from 18 residues. CDR1 and CDR2 (germline): MNHEY, SVGEGT. Trimming removed 2 bases at V and 0 bases at J, with 19 bases between. The J gene is TRBJ1-1, the V gene TRBV6-2 or TRBV6-3; D unresolved. Material: PBMCs or a T cell subset sorted from them (not recorded which). The TCR was taken from a man younger than 35 who had mild COVID-19 (a few samples of this study predate the infection). Cell type and time point are not known. CDR3 DNA: TGTGCCAGCAGTTACCGAGGTGCCTTCACGTTCCTGAACACTGAAGCTTTCTTT. It yields the protein CASSYRGAFTFLNTEAFF.